A single sample is the source of the 25 T cell receptor beta chains below, sequenced in a study of sequential checkpoint blockade in melanoma. Treatment described: randomized to nivolumab then ipilimumab (arm A) or the reverse (arm B). Data came from immunoSEQ multiplex PCR; TCRdb stores just in-frame clones and leaves some out. The repertoire consists of about 6,000 clones, with 20% to 25% occurring once and the leading ten covering approximately 12%. The material was tumor tissue (inferred from file names), obtained from a patient given nivolumab and ipilimumab in sequence. These receptors all come from a human donor with melanoma.

This clone was counted between two and nine times. The chain is built from TRBV11-3 and TRBJ1-5; D is ambiguous. The CDR3 is made up of 15 amino acids. V was pared by 3 bases and J by 6 bases, with 15 bases between. Germline lookup yields CDR1 SGHNT and CDR2 YENEEA. The CDR3 is CASSLWAGGVQPQHF. The CDR3 DNA reads TGTGCCAGCAGCTTGTGGGCGGGTGGGGTTCAGCCCCAGCATTTT.

Many counts were recorded for this clone. The CDR3 DNA sequence: TGTGCCAGCAGCTTAGGGAGCTCTGGAAACACCATATATTTT. Residues: CASSLGSSGNTIYF. This chain links TRBV11-3 with TRBJ1-3; no clear D. Germline V CDR1 and CDR2: SGHNT, YENEEA. The CDR3 has 14 amino acids. V gave up 1 base and J gave up 0 bases, with 4 bases separating them.

J is TRBJ2-1 and V is TRBV6-8; 10 nucleotides line up with TRBD1. V lost 6 bases and J lost 8; bases outside the gene matches: 4. CDR3 length: 13 residues. Germline values: CDR1 MNHGY, CDR2 SAAAGT. The DNA of the CDR3 is TGTGCCAGCAGCGACAGGGGGCAACATGAGCAGTTCTTC. Translation: CASSDRGQHEQFF.

This clone was detected a few times. V is TRBV9 and J is TRBJ2-3, with 7 bases that match TRBD2. Germline values: CDR1 SGDLS, CDR2 YYNGEE. There are 14 residues in the CDR3. V lost 4 bases to trimming and J lost 4 bases; unmatched junction nucleotides: 6. The CDR3 loop reads CASSRRELADTQYF. CDR3 coding DNA: TGTGCCAGCAGCCGGCGGGAGTTGGCAGATACGCAGTATTTT. Using reference TRBV9 and TRBJ2-3 for the parts outside the CDR3, the full variable domain is DSGVTQTPKHLITATGQRVTLRCSPRSGDLSVYWYQQSLDQGLQFLIQYYNGEERAKGNILERFSAQQFPDLHSELNLSSLELGDSALYFCASSRRELADTQYFGPGTRLTVL.

The gene calls are TRBV19 and TRBJ1-1, with 9 positions matching TRBD1. The CDR3 length is 17 residues. Germline trimming cut 5 bases from V and 6 bases from J; bases unmatched to any gene: 16. From germline, CDR1 is LNHDA and CDR2 SQIVND (reference sequence). The CDR3 DNA follows: TGTGCCAGTAGTGGGGGGCACAGGGGGCTTTGGAGTCCTGAAGCTTTCTTT. It is translated as CASSGGHRGLWSPEAFF.

The genes are TRBV6-7 and TRBJ1-3, with TRBD1 matching 7 bases. TRBV6-7 is an open reading frame, and its role is uncertain. The trim removed 4 bases at V and 4 bases at J, leaving 10 bases unmatched. This CDR3 spans 16 amino acids. The CDR3 DNA reads TGTGCCAGCAGTTTGGGTACCGGGACAGAGGGAAACACCATATATTTT. Translation gives CASSLGTGTEGNTIYF.

This clone was detected a few times. The chain carries TRBV28 and TRBJ2-7; TRBD2 matches at 11 bases. Germline loops: CDR1 MDHEN, CDR2 SYDVKM. The CDR3 covers 16 residues. The junction had 9 bases not matched to a gene; V was cut back by 5 bases and J by 3 bases. As DNA, the CDR3 is TGTGCCAGCAGTCCCGTCTCTAGCGGGAGGATCTACGAGCAGTACTTC. Its translation: CASSPVSSGRIYEQYF.

This clone is medium-sized (0.01 to 0.1%) by share. V gene TRBV9 combines with J gene TRBJ1-5; 11 nucleotides agree with TRBD1. CDR1 SGDLS and CDR2 YYNGEE come from the germline V gene. This CDR3 comprises 16 residues. The V segment lost 0 bases and the J segment 4 bases; nucleotides outside the gene matches: 3. The CDR3 region is CASSVGGTGGNQPQHF. The CDR3 DNA is TGTGCCAGCAGCGTAGGAGGGACAGGGGGAAATCAGCCCCAGCATTTT.

J is TRBJ1-1 and V is TRBV6-8; 8 bases are shared with TRBD1. The germline V gene has CDR1 MNHGY and CDR2 SAAAGT. CDR3 length equals 14 residues. V lost 5 bases to trimming and J lost 0 bases; unmatched junction nucleotides: 2. The CDR3 DNA sequence: TGTGCCAGCAGTGTCAGGGGGCTGAACACTGAAGCTTTCTTT. Protein sequence: CASSVRGLNTEAFF.

At least ten counts were recorded for this clone. The chain couples TRBV11-3 to TRBJ2-5, with 8 bases aligning to TRBD2. Trimming cost V 4 bases and J 4 bases; bases outside gene matches: 11. The CDR3 loop spans 16 amino acids. CDR1 and CDR2 from the germline V gene are SGHNT and YENEEA. The CDR3 nucleotides are TGTGCCAGCAGCTACCCCGGGGGGGTGGAGAGAGAGACCCAGTACTTC. It specifies CASSYPGGVERETQYF.

This clone was seen only a few times. The chain joins TRBV6-8 to TRBJ2-7; D unclear. V lost 0 bases to trimming and J lost 3 bases, with 6 bases between them. The V gene's germline CDR1 is MNHGY and CDR2 SAAAGT. This CDR3 is 13 amino acids long. The chain's CDR3 is CASSYSMNYEQYF. CDR3 nucleotide sequence: TGTGCCAGCAGTTACTCGATGAACTACGAGCAGTACTTC.

This chain links TRBV11-3 with TRBJ1-4; 8 positions agree with TRBD1. Germline lookup yields CDR1 SGHNT and CDR2 YENEEA. V gave up 4 bases and J gave up 8 bases; unmatched junction bases: 9. The CDR3 sequence is 15 residues long. The CDR3 region has the DNA TGTGCCAGCAGCTCGGGGGGACCAGGGGGCGAAAAACTGTTTTTT. Translated, it gives CASSSGGPGGEKLFF.

This clone has just a few counts. This sequence joins TRBV28 and TRBJ2-5; TRBD2 aligns across 8 bases. The CDR3 covers 17 residues. The germline V gene has CDR1 MDHEN and CDR2 SYDVKM. V lost 0 bases, J lost 3 bases, and 9 bases stayed unmatched. CDR3 in DNA: TGTGCCAGCAGTTTATGGGTTCCAAAACTAGCGGAAGAGACCCAGTACTTC. Its protein product is CASSLWVPKLAEETQYF.

There are a few counts of this clone. The V gene is TRBV30, the J gene TRBJ2-2; possibly TRBD2 for D (5 bases). Germline-derived CDR1 and CDR2 are GTSNPN and SVGIG (reference sequence). The V end lost 0 bases, the J end lost 7 bases, and 9 bases lay between the germline ends. This CDR3 comprises 13 residues. As DNA, the CDR3 is TGTGCCTGGAGTGTACGGACTCACGGGGAGCTGTTTTTT. Encoded protein: CAWSVRTHGELFF. The full variable domain, its missing parts supplied by reference TRBV30 and TRBJ2-2, is SQTIHQWPATLVQPVGSPLSLECTVEGTSNPNLYWYRQAAGRGLQLLFYSVGIGQISSEVPQNLSASRPQDRQFILSSKKLLLSDSGFYLCAWSVRTHGELFFGEGSRLTVL.

This sequence joins TRBV6-8 and TRBJ2-1, with D perhaps TRBD1 (6 bases). Germline V gene lookup returns CDR1 MNHGY and CDR2 SAAAGT. This CDR3 comprises 15 residues. Trimming removed 7 bases at V and 9 bases at J, with 22 bases between. CDR3 sequence (DNA): TGTGCCAGCACCCCCTTTCAGACAGGTCAGCCTGAGCAGTTCTTC. As protein: CASTPFQTGQPEQFF.

The genes are TRBV6-8 and TRBJ2-7; tentatively, D is TRBD1 or TRBD2 (5 bases each). The CDR3 covers 13 residues. V lost 0 bases to trimming and J lost 6 bases, with 9 bases between them. Germline CDR1 MNHGY, CDR2 SAAAGT. This CDR3 reads CASSYSGDSEQYF. The CDR3 DNA follows: TGTGCCAGCAGTTACTCGGGAGACAGCGAGCAGTACTTC.

In its sample, this clone was seen a few times. This sequence joins TRBV28 and TRBJ2-3, with D uncertain. With 2 bases removed from V and 0 bases from J, the gap between germline ends came to 15 bases. CDR1 MDHEN and CDR2 SYDVKM come from the germline V gene. CDR3 length equals 17 residues. The CDR3 nucleotides read TGTGCCAGCAGTTTAGTCATCGACCGTTCTAGCACAGATACGCAGTATTTT. This sequence encodes CASSLVIDRSSTDTQYF.

The CDR3 is CASSESSPTDTQYF. The CDR3 DNA sequence: TGTGCCAGCAGTGAATCTAGCCCCACAGATACGCAGTATTTT. The chain uses TRBV25-1 and TRBJ2-3; possibly TRBD2 for D (5 bases). The V gene lost 1 base and the J gene lost 2 bases, with 7 bases spanning the gap. This CDR3 is 14 amino acids long. The germline V gene has CDR1 MGHDK and CDR2 SYGVNS. Full variable domain (remainder filled in from reference TRBV25-1 and TRBJ2-3): EADIYQTPRYLVIGTGKKITLECSQTMGHDKMYWYQQDPGMELHLIHYSYGVNSTEKGDLSSESTVSRIRTEHFPLTLESARPSHTSQYLCASSESSPTDTQYFGPGTRLTVL.

This clone has only a few counts. The rearrangement joins TRBV28 to TRBJ2-7, with D unclear. Germline assignment: CDR1 MDHEN and CDR2 SYDVKM. The CDR3 contains 14 residues. The ends were cut back, 4 bases at V and 2 bases at J, with 12 bases in the middle. The CDR3 bases are TGTGCCAGCAGTTCCCCGGGTGTAGCCTACGAGCAGTACTTC. Translating gives CASSSPGVAYEQYF.

This clone was counted only a few times. The gene calls are TRBV9 and TRBJ2-1, with D perhaps matching TRBD2 (6 bases). In germline, CDR1 is SGDLS, CDR2 YYNGEE. Between the trimmed V and J ends, which lost 9 bases and 5 bases, there was a span of 15 bases. The CDR3 extends over 13 amino acids. CDR3 nucleotides: TGTGCCATCTCGACTAGGTTCAACAATGAGCAGTTCTTC. Protein product: CAISTRFNNEQFF.

V is TRBV28 and J is TRBJ2-3, with 9 bases fitting TRBD2. The CDR3 sequence is 15 residues long. The ends lost 9 bases at V and 2 bases at J; junction bases unmatched: 9. Germline V gene sequence: CDR1 MDHEN, CDR2 SYDVKM. CDR3 sequence: CASLRASGVTDTQYF. In DNA, the CDR3 is TGTGCCAGTCTGAGGGCTAGCGGGGTCACAGATACGCAGTATTTT.

This clone was detected many times. This chain links TRBV11-3 with TRBJ1-6, with 8 bases matching TRBD1. This CDR3 contains 14 residues. Trimming took 0 bases from V and 10 from J; bases not matched to a gene: 2. In germline, CDR1 is SGHNT, CDR2 YENEEA. The CDR3 region has the DNA TGTGCCAGCAGCTTAGACAGGGGGCGATCACCCCTCCACTTT. It specifies CASSLDRGRSPLHF.

In this sample, this clone turned up once. The rearrangement links TRBV5-1 to TRBJ2-1; D unresolved. Per germline, CDR1 SGHRS and CDR2 YFSETQ. The CDR3 sequence is 14 residues long. Trimming stripped 5 bases from V and 5 bases from J, with 14 bases between. In DNA, the CDR3 is TGCGCCAGCAGAGTAGAATCGACAAACAATGAGCAGTTCTTC. Translated: CASRVESTNNEQFF.

This clone has just a few counts. The chain carries TRBV15 and TRBJ2-2; 7 bases are shared with TRBD1. From germline, CDR1 is LNHNV and CDR2 YYDKDF (reference sequence). Trimming at V came to 5 bases and at J to 7 bases, leaving 10 bases not matched to a gene. The CDR3 contains 15 residues. CDR3 DNA sequence: TGTGCCACCAGCCCTTACCGGGACAGTTACGGGGAGCTGTTTTTT. Amino acids: CATSPYRDSYGELFF.

The chain combines TRBV19 with TRBJ2-3, with 7 bases fitting TRBD1. The V segment lost 5 bases and the J segment 3 bases; nucleotides outside the gene matches: 2. There are 13 residues in the CDR3. The germline CDR1 and CDR2 sequences are LNHDA and SQIVND (reference sequence). The CDR3 here is CASSFRGTDTQYF. The CDR3 region has the DNA TGTGCCAGTAGTTTCAGGGGGACAGATACGCAGTATTTT.